The TCR beta chain described here comes from a study of T cells in Graves' hyperthyroidism and ophthalmopathy (dated by TCRdb to the late 2010s). At the level of the whole study: To identify TCR V-J signatures that set the groups apart, the researchers used a discovery cohort of 100 patients, made up of 40 to 45 with Graves' ophthalmopathy and some 55 with stable Graves' hyperthyroidism. An independent validation cohort of about 20 hyperthyroidism patients and 17 patients who later progressed to ophthalmopathy tested prospective prediction of ophthalmopathy. The 85 to 100 discovery patients were randomly split 7:3 into training and test sets. The study also compared thyroid tissue and blood T-cell repertoires from roughly six Graves' hyperthyroidism patients. After sampling, hyperthyroidism patients received methimazole starting at 30 mg daily, and ophthalmopathy patients received high-dose intravenous methylprednisolone. The paper reports TCR Vbeta CDR3 sequencing of more than 120 peripheral blood samples: around 45 ophthalmopathy, about 75 hyperthyroidism and some 17 progressor patients. General study outcomes and caveats: Sample size was not statistically predetermined, and blinding of investigators to group allocation was not performed. Most expanded thyroid clonotypes (frequency above 0.001) were also detected in blood, suggesting blood repertoires may reflect thyroid immune responses. A 13 V-J signature model separated ophthalmopathy from stable hyperthyroidism, with 87.88% sensitivity and 81% to 83% specificity in cross-validation and 80%/75% in testing. During validation, the model predicted progression to ophthalmopathy a median of around six months ahead of onset, with more than 55% sensitivity and 72.22% specificity.

Concerning this clonotype: No antigen is known for it. Qualities for individual bases were not recorded, and no much larger clone is one base off.

The TCR beta CDR3 regions were amplified from the RNA transcripts. The TCR CDR3 was subjected to a first round of RT-PCR using the HTBI primer set and the Qiagen OneStep RT-PCR kit. Libraries were constructed in a second round of multiplex PCR, after which size selection and purification were performed. Libraries were sequenced paired-end with 100 bp reads on an Illumina HiSeq2000. In the paper's pipeline: SOAPnuke was used to process the raw data, with reads discarded if the reads contained adapters or uncalled bases, had a mean Phred below 15, or lacked an exact constant-primer or identifier match. High-quality paired reads were merged using COPE v1.2.5, and each unique nucleotide sequence was defined as a clonotype. MiTCR v1.1 was used to align the clonotypes against IMGT TRBV, TRBD and TRBJ reference segments. The analysis included only V-J combinations with a frequency above 0.0001, which together covered over 98% of the repertoires. The TCS score was defined as F50 (clonal expansion) divided by E x V (chaos), with BLOSUM62-based TCRdist calculated between CDR3 peptides within each V-J. Welch's t-statistics and random forest reduced 500 to 650 V-J features to 13, which were used in a naive Bayes classifier (R e1071). The Morisita-Horn index was used to measure how similar the thyroid and blood repertoires were. The public reads were reprocessed in TCRdb via fastp at Q25 and MiXCR, keeping in-frame beta chains. Rows with one shared CDR3 protein collapse into an entry with the most common genes and DNA. The V and J calls follow TCRdb's processing rather than the paper's. Counted in this sample were 530,000 or so distinct CDR3 sequences; roughly 50% of them appeared once. Roughly 7.7% of the sample goes to the ten largest clones.

Graves' hyperthyroidism was defined as stable when no progression to ophthalmopathy occurred over 18 months of follow-up. Hyperthyroidism patients were aged 18 to 65 years and newly diagnosed, with disease duration of less than 2 months. Any patient with an uncontrolled infection, another autoimmune disease, pregnancy or lactation was excluded. Diagnoses were based on clinical symptoms, serum thyroxine and TRAb, thyroid ultrasound and orbital computed tomography. Total RNA was extracted using Trizol reagent, and RNA quality was assessed on an Agilent 2100 Bioanalyzer. For this chain, trimming is 1 base at the V end and 2 bases at the J end, and the number of junction bases without a gene match is 7. Taken from the germline V gene, the CDR1 and CDR2 loops are SGHTA and FQGNSA. From the cysteine up to the phenylalanine, the CDR3 has a length of 19 residues. Here the CDR3 DNA is all that survives: 57 bases in frame from base 1.

The specimen sequenced was peripheral blood or thyroid tissue (not recorded which). This sequence uses TRBV7-2 and TRBJ2-3; TRBD2 fits 15 bases in the junction. This sequence was found in a woman between 18 and 29 years old with Graves' hyperthyroidism. The CDR3 sequence is CASSLGPGLAGGDTDTQYF. DNA sequence: TGTGCCAGCAGCTTAGGGCCGGGACTAGCGGGAGGCGACACAGATACGCAGTATTTT.